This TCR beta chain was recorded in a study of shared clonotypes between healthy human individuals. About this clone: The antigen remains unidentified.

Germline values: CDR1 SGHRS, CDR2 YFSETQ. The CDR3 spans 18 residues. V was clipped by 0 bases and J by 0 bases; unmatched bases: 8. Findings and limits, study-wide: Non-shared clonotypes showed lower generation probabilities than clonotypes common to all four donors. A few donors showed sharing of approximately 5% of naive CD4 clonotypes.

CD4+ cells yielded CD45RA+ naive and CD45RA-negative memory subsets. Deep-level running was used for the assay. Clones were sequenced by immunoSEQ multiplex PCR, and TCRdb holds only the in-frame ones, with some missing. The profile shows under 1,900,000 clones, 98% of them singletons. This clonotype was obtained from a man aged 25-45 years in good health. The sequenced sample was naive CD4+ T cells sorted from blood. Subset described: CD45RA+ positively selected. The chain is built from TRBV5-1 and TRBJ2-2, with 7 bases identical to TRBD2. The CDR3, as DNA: TGCGCCAGCAGCTTGGTAGTAGCGGGCGTCGCGAACACCGGGGAGCTGTTTTTT. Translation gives CASSLVVAGVANTGELFF.